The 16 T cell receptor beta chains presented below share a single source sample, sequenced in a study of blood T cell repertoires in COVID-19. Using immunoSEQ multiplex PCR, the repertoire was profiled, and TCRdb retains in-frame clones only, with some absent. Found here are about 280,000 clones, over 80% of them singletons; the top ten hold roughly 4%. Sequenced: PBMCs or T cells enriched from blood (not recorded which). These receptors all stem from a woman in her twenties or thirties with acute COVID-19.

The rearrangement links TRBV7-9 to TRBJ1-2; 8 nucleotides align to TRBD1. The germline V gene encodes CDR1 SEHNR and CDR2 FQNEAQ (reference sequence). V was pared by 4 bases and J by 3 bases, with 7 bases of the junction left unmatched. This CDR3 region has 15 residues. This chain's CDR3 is CASSSWDRPDYGYTF. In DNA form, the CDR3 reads TGTGCCAGCAGCTCATGGGACAGGCCGGACTATGGCTACACCTTC.

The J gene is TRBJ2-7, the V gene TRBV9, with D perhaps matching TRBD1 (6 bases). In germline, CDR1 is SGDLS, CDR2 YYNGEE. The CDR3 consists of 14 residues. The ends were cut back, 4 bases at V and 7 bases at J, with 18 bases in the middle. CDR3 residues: CASSLSGAGDEQYF. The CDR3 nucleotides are TGTGCCAGCAGCCTCTCTGGGGCAGGGGATGAGCAGTACTTC.

This chain's CDR3 is CASSQALAGRTSGSLYEQYF. The CDR3 coding sequence is TGCGCCAGCAGCCAAGCTCTTGCCGGTAGGACTAGCGGGAGTTTGTACGAGCAGTACTTC. This sequence joins TRBV4-3 and TRBJ2-7, with 13 positions matching TRBD2. This CDR3 is 20 amino acids long. V shed 1 base, J shed 4 bases, and the junction held 16 bases outside the gene matches. CDR1 is LGHNA and CDR2 is YSLEER in the germline V gene.

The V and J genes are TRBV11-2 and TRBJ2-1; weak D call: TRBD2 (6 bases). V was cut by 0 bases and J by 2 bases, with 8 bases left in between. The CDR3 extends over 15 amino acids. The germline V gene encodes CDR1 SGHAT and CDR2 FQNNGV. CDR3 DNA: TGTGCCAGCAGCTTAGAGATAGCGGCCTACAATGAGCAGTTCTTC. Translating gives CASSLEIAAYNEQFF.

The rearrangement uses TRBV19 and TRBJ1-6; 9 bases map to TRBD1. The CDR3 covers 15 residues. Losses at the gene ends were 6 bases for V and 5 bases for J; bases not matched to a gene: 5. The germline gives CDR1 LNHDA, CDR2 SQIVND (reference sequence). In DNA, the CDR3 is TGTGCCAGTAGACTCGACAGGGGGAATAATTCACCCCTCCACTTT. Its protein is CASRLDRGNNSPLHF. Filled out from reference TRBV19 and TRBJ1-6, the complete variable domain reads DGGITQSPKYLFRKEGQNVTLSCEQNLNHDAMYWYRQDPGQGLRLIYYSQIVNDFQKGDIAEGYSVSREKKESFPLTVTSAQKNPTAFYLCASRLDRGNNSPLHFGNGTRLTVT.

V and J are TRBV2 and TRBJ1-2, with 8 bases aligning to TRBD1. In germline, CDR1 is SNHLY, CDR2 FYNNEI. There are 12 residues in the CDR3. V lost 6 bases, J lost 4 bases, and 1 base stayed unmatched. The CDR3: CASRGQAYGYTF. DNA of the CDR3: TGTGCCAGCAGGGGACAGGCCTATGGCTACACCTTC.

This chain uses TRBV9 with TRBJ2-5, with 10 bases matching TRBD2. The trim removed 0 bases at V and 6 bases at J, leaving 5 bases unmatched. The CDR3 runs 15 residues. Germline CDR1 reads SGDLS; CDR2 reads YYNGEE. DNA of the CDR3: TGTGCCAGCAGCGTAGCGAGCGGGGGGGAGCAGACCCAGTACTTC. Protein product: CASSVASGGEQTQYF. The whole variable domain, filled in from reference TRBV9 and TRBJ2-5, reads DSGVTQTPKHLITATGQRVTLRCSPRSGDLSVYWYQQSLDQGLQFLIQYYNGEERAKGNILERFSAQQFPDLHSELNLSSLELGDSALYFCASSVASGGEQTQYFGPGTRLLVL.

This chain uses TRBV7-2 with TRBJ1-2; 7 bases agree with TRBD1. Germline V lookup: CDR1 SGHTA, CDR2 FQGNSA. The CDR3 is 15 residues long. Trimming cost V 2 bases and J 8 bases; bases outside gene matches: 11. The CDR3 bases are TGTGCCAGCAGCTTATATCGCCCAGGGGGGAAAGGCTACACCTTC. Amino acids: CASSLYRPGGKGYTF.

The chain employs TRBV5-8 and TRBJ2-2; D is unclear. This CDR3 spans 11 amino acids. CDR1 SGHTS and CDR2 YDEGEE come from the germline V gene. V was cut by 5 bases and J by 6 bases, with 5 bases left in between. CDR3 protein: CASREPGELFF. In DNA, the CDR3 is TGTGCCAGCAGGGAGCCCGGGGAGCTGTTTTTT.

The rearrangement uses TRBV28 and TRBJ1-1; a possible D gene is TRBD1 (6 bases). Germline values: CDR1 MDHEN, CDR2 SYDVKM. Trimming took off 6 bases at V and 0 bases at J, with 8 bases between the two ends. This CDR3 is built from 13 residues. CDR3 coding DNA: TGTGCCAGCAGCAGGGGTATGAACACTGAAGCTTTCTTT. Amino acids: CASSRGMNTEAFF.

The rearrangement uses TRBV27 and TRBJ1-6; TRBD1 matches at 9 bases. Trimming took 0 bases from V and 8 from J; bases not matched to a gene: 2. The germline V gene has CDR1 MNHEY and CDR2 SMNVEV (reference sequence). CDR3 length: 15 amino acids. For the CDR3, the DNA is TGTGCCAGCAGTTTATCATGGACAGGGGATTCACCCCTCCACTTT. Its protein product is CASSLSWTGDSPLHF.

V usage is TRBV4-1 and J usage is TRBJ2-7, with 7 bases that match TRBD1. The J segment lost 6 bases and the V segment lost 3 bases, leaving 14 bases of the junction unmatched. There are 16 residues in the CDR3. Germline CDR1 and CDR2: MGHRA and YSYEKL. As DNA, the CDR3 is TGCGCCAGCAGCCAGACTGCACAGGGGAAGGTTTCCGAGCAGTACTTC. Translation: CASSQTAQGKVSEQYF.

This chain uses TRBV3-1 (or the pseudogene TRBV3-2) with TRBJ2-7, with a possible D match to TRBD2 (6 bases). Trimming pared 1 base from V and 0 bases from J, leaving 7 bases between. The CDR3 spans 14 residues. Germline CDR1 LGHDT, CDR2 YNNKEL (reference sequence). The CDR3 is CASSQGSGSYEQYF. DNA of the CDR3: TGTGCCAGCAGCCAAGGTAGCGGCTCCTACGAGCAGTACTTC.

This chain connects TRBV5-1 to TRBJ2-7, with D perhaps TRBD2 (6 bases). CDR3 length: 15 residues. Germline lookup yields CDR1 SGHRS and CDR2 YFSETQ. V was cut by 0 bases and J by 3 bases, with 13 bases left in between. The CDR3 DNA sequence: TGCGCCAGCAGCTTGGAATCGGGAGCGGGCTACGAGCAGTACTTC. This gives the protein CASSLESGAGYEQYF.

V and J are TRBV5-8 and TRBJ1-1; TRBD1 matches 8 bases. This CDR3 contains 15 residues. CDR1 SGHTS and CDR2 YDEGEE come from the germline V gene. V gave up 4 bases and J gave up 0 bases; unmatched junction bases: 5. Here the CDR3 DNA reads TGTGCCAGCAGCGTTCGGACAGGGATGAACACTGAAGCTTTCTTT. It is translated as CASSVRTGMNTEAFF.

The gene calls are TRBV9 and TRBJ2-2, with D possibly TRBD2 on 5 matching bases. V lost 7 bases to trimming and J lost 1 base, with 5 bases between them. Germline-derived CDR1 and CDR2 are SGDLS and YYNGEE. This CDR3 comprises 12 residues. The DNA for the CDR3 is TGTGCCAGCGGAGGGAACACCGGGGAGCTGTTTTTT. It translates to CASGGNTGELFF. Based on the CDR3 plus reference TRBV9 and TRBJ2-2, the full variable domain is DSGVTQTPKHLITATGQRVTLRCSPRSGDLSVYWYQQSLDQGLQFLIQYYNGEERAKGNILERFSAQQFPDLHSELNLSSLELGDSALYFCASGGNTGELFFGEGSRLTVL.